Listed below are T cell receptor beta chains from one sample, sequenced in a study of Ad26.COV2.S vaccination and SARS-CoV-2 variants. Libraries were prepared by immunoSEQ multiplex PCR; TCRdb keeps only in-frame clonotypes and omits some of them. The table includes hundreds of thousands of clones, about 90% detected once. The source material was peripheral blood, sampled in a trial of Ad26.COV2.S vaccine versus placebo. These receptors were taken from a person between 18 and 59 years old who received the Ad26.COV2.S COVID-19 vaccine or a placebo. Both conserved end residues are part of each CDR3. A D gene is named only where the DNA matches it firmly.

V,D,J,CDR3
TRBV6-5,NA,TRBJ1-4,CASRGGRGYNEKLFF
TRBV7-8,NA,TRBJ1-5,CASSLATGLGQPQHF
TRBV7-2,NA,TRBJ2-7,CASSLDTRNEQYF
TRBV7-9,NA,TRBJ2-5,CASSFGPQETQYF
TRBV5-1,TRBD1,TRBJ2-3,CASSLGQLTDTQYF
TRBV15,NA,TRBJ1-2,CATSPTLNYGYTF
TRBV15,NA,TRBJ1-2,CATSREQYGYTF
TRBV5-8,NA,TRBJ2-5,CASSLVVGSETQYF
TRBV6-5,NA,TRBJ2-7,CASRGQGIYEQYF
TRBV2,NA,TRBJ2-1,CASSGGLYNEQFF
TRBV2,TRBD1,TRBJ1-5,CASRDRTSSNQPQHF
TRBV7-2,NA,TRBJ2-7,CASSFSGPPYEQYF
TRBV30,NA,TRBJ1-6,CAWSGGGSNSPLHF
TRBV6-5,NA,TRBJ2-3,CASSLVRDRADTQYF
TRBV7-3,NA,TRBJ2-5,CASSLNREETQYF
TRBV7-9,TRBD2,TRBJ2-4,CASSPTSGLSKNIQYF